The 11 T cell receptor beta chains below come from one sample, sequenced in a study of T cell responses to AZD1222 COVID-19 vaccine. Some clones are missing from TCRdb's copy, which holds only in-frame ones; the method was immunoSEQ multiplex PCR. Of about 130,000 clones in the sample, roughly nine tenths were seen once. Here the sequenced sample was peripheral blood, taken on day 0 of AZD1222 vaccination. The receptors derive from an adult in good health.

This chain links TRBV6-5 with TRBJ2-3; D possibly corresponds to TRBD2 (6 bases). V dropped 4 bases and J dropped 6 bases, with 14 bases sitting between them. The germline gives CDR1 MNHEY, CDR2 SVGAGI. This CDR3 contains 14 residues. The CDR3 region is CASSLASDPDTQYF. The CDR3 DNA reads as TGTGCCAGCAGTTTGGCTAGCGATCCCGATACGCAGTATTTT.

A few counts support this clone. The chain joins TRBV7-2 to TRBJ1-2; D unresolved. CDR3 size: 13 residues. CDR1 and CDR2 (germline): SGHTA, FQGNSA. V was cut by 6 bases and J by 8 bases, with 16 bases left in between. In nucleotides, the CDR3 is TGTGCCAGCAGACCTACGGACCTGACGGGCTACACCTTC. This codes for CASRPTDLTGYTF.

The chain couples TRBV14 to TRBJ1-2; D remains ambiguous. V was clipped by 1 base and J by 4 bases, with 7 bases between them. The CDR3 is 13 residues long. Germline CDR1 is SGHDN and CDR2 is FVKESK. The CDR3 DNA reads as TGTGCCAGCAGCCAAGGACTATCCTATGGCTACACCTTC. This sequence encodes CASSQGLSYGYTF.

The chain couples TRBV10-1 to TRBJ2-2, with 8 bases that match TRBD2. With V trimmed by 6 bases and J by 1 base, 7 bases remained unmatched. The CDR3 sequence is 16 residues long. Germline V gene lookup returns CDR1 WNHNN and CDR2 SYGVQD (reference sequence). The CDR3 bases are TGCGCCAGCAGACCAATAGCGGGAAGGAACACCGGGGAGCTGTTTTTT. This translates into CASRPIAGRNTGELFF.

The gene calls are TRBV6-4 and TRBJ2-3; D remains ambiguous. The CDR3 covers 13 residues. V was trimmed by 2 bases and J by 4 bases, leaving 7 bases between them. CDR1 MRHNA and CDR2 SNTAGT come from the germline V gene. CDR3 loop: CASSDPFSDTQYF. CDR3 nucleotide sequence: TGTGCCAGCAGTGACCCTTTTTCAGATACGCAGTATTTT.

The chain carries TRBV3-1 (or the pseudogene TRBV3-2) and TRBJ1-1, with TRBD1 as a possible D gene (6 bases). The CDR3 has 15 amino acids. Trimming took 0 bases from V and 1 from J, leaving 9 bases between them. The V gene's germline CDR1 is LGHDT and CDR2 YNNKEL (reference sequence). In DNA form, the CDR3 reads TGTGCCAGCAGCCAAGATCAGGGGAGGAACACTGAAGCTTTCTTT. Amino acid sequence: CASSQDQGRNTEAFF.

The rearrangement links TRBV28 to TRBJ1-5; 7 bases line up with TRBD1. The CDR3 extends over 15 amino acids. The ends lost 7 bases at V and 5 bases at J; junction bases unmatched: 11. Germline V gene lookup returns CDR1 MDHEN and CDR2 SYDVKM. CDR3 nucleotides: TGTGCCAGCACCTCTCAGGGGGGGGAGGATCAGCCCCAGCATTTT. Translating gives CASTSQGGEDQPQHF.

The V gene is TRBV27, the J gene TRBJ2-7; TRBD2 is a possible D gene (6 bases). The CDR3 totals 15 residues. Germline CDR1 and CDR2: MNHEY and SMNVEV (reference sequence). Trimming took off 6 bases at V and 3 bases at J, with 18 bases between the two ends. Here the CDR3 reads CASRRRLGGFYEQYF. The DNA of the CDR3 is TGTGCCAGCAGAAGACGACTAGGTGGTTTCTACGAGCAGTACTTC.

This chain joins TRBV18 and TRBJ1-2; 7 nucleotides line up with TRBD1. Germline CDR1 and CDR2: KGHSH and LQKENI. The CDR3 covers 16 residues. The J segment lost 1 base and the V segment lost 3 bases, leaving 8 bases of the junction unmatched. This CDR3 is CASSPQTGRLNYGYTF. The CDR3 DNA is TGTGCCAGCTCACCGCAGACAGGGCGACTTAACTATGGCTACACCTTC.

J is TRBJ1-3 and V is TRBV12-2. TRBV12-2 has pseudogene status. The CDR3 contains 18 residues. The CDR3 is CASRFGRRGCLSGNTIYF. In DNA, the CDR3 is TGTGCAAGTCGCTTCGGTAGGAGGGGATGCCTCTCTGGAAACACCATATATTTT.

V usage is TRBV27 and J usage is TRBJ2-3; TRBD2 matches at 13 bases. The J segment lost 4 bases and the V segment lost 5 bases, leaving 6 bases of the junction unmatched. This CDR3 is built from 16 residues. CDR1 and CDR2 from the germline V gene are MNHEY and SMNVEV (reference sequence). The CDR3 region is CASSARGLAGSDTQYF. Here the CDR3 DNA reads TGTGCCAGCAGTGCAAGGGGACTAGCGGGATCAGATACGCAGTATTTT.